This TCR beta chain is from a study of spatial heterogeneity in lung cancer. Whole-study context: Matched bulk RNA-seq yielded a T cell transcriptional module score. Counts of TCR transcripts in tumor regions correlated strongly with that score. Study-level results: The study estimated about 7% alpha and approximately 13% beta chain coverage of tumor T cells. Tumor mutation counts were tracked by expanded intratumoral alpha and beta TCR counts.

This clonotype appeared many times. Its target is not known. In TCRdb, the 5' RACE reads were re-called with MiXCR into one record per CDR3 protein. The table records nearly 15,000 distinct CDR3 sequences, 7.3% of them present only once. Time point: sample taken at primary tumor resection. This TCR was sampled from a male donor with early-stage non-small cell lung cancer. The sequencing used lung tumor tissue, collected at surgery.

Written as DNA, the CDR3 is TGCGCCAGCAGCTTGTGGGTGGATGGCCCTTCGAATGAGCAGTTCTTC. It codes for CASSLWVDGPSNEQFF. This sequence joins TRBV5-1 and TRBJ2-1; no reliable D call. The CDR3 sequence is 16 residues long. Per germline, CDR1 SGHRS and CDR2 YFSETQ. The V end lost 1 base, the J end lost 7 bases, and 18 bases lay between the germline ends. Full variable domain (rest looked up from reference TRBV5-1 and TRBJ2-1): KAGVTQTPRYLIKTRGQQVTLSCSPISGHRSVSWYQQTPGQGLQFLFEYFSETQRNKGNFPGRFSGRQFSNSRSEMNVSTLELGDSALYLCASSLWVDGPSNEQFFGPGTRLTVL.